A selection of T cell receptor beta chains follows, all from one sample in a study of technical replicates of blood from a handful of donors. This table comes from immunoSEQ multiplex PCR, and its TCRdb copy is limited to in-frame clones, with some not included. The table has fewer than 65,000 clones, around nine tenths seen once; the top ten hold 4.5% to 6.5%. The sequenced sample consisted of PBMCs. These receptors originate from a human donor in good health. Some clones in this sample may be carry-over from other donors' samples. Both conserved end residues are part of each CDR3.

CASSLVLKLGELFF,TRBJ2-2,TRBV5-1
CASSDRLVTSGSSYNEQFF,TRBJ2-1,TRBV2
CASSQAPGGYEQFF,TRBJ2-1,TRBV4-3
CASSQGQVVNSPLHF,TRBJ1-6,TRBV4-3
CSAPLLNVLTF,TRBJ2-6,TRBV20-1
CASRMGGADSGANVLTF,TRBJ2-6,TRBV19
CASSYQGANTEAFF,TRBJ1-1,TRBV6-5
CASSYGGGSTDTQYF,TRBJ2-3,TRBV6-5
CAWNPRPVDTQYF,TRBJ2-3,TRBV30
CATPGQGKEGLFF,TRBJ1-4,TRBV18
CAWSASGRYEQYF,TRBJ2-7,TRBV30
CASSTEQGRSYEQYF,TRBJ2-7,TRBV4-2
CASSWTSGGDYEQYF,TRBJ2-7,TRBV7-2
CASRGDNSYEQYF,TRBJ2-7,TRBV6-5
CASSQDLAVNEQFF,TRBJ2-1,TRBV14
CATSYDRDYGYTF,TRBJ1-2,TRBV15
CASSLRGQGGTDTQYF,TRBJ2-3,TRBV5-1
CASSFSGRAEETQYF,TRBJ2-5,TRBV11-1
CASSQTGGQGYTF,TRBJ1-2,TRBV7-3
CASSQALAIEQFF,TRBJ2-1,TRBV4-3
CASSMGLAGVREQYF,TRBJ2-7,TRBV7-6
CASSLGIFDRGYTGELFF,TRBJ2-2,TRBV7-8
CASSTTGGDEKLFF,TRBJ1-4,TRBV7-9
CSARLEYEQYF,TRBJ2-7,TRBV20-1
CAWSVNSGQYF,TRBJ2-7,TRBV30
CASSQDRPGGTNEKLFF,TRBJ1-4,TRBV4-1
CASSEADDPKYF,TRBJ2-7,TRBV9
CASSLDGTASSTDTQYF,TRBJ2-3,TRBV11-3
CASSPNREGWETQYF,TRBJ2-5,TRBV7-3
CASAPGGTTLYGYTF,TRBJ1-2,TRBV12-5
CASSLGLGREQYF,TRBJ2-7,TRBV7-9
CATETWDTGELFF,TRBJ2-2,TRBV25-1
CASSATSGTTGGTF,TRBJ1-2,TRBV25-1
CASSLRQGDYGYTF,TRBJ1-2,TRBV7-9
CASSQALTGGNHGYTF,TRBJ1-2,TRBV4-1
CASSDTGVGYGYTF,TRBJ1-2,TRBV6-1
CASSQEGGRGNQPQHF,TRBJ1-5,TRBV4-1
CASSFLAVPGEQYF,TRBJ2-7,TRBV5-4
CASGIFRDNNPYEQYF,TRBJ2-7,TRBV27
CASSFHKNQGLSGANVLTF,TRBJ2-6,TRBV2